The 10 T cell receptor beta chains in this list originate from one sample, sequenced in a study of blood T cell repertoires in COVID-19. TCRdb's copy holds only in-frame clones and misses some; the assay was immunoSEQ multiplex PCR. The data hold around 110,000 clones, with roughly 79% observed a single time. The sample comprised peripheral blood. The receptors here all came from a man aged 65 to 85 with active or convalescent COVID-19.

This sequence joins TRBV5-1 and TRBJ2-1; 10 positions match TRBD2. The trim removed 5 bases at V and 10 bases at J, leaving 21 bases unmatched. The germline V gene has CDR1 SGHRS and CDR2 YFSETQ. This CDR3 has 18 amino acids. The CDR3, as DNA: TGCGCCAGCAGTAGAGGCGGCGGGGGAGAACTAGCGGGGCGGGAGCAGTTCTTC. It yields the protein CASSRGGGGELAGREQFF.

This clone was seen a handful of times. The V call is TRBV10-3, the J call TRBJ2-2, with TRBD2 as a possible D gene (5 bases). Looked up from germline, CDR1 is ENHRY and CDR2 is SYGVKD. The CDR3 is 12 amino acids. Trimming pared 10 bases from V and 6 bases from J, leaving 12 bases between. This CDR3 reads CATSEGSGELFF. The CDR3 DNA follows: TGTGCCACCTCCGAGGGTTCCGGGGAGCTGTTTTTT.

This clone occurred once. The rearrangement links TRBV18 to TRBJ1-1; D is undetermined. The CDR3 is made up of 14 amino acids. The germline V gene encodes CDR1 KGHSH and CDR2 LQKENI. V shed 6 bases and J shed 0 bases, with 11 bases lying between them. CDR3 sequence (DNA): TGTGCCAGCTCGGCAGGAATCATGAACACTGAAGCTTTCTTT. Translated: CASSAGIMNTEAFF.

The V gene is TRBV11-3, the J gene TRBJ2-5, with 7 bases that match TRBD2. Germline CDR1 reads SGHNT; CDR2 reads YENEEA. The CDR3 length is 13 residues. After removal of 5 bases from V and 4 bases from J, the junction contained 4 bases not matched to a gene. The CDR3 sequence is CASSGLAGETQYF. Written as DNA, the CDR3 is TGTGCCAGCAGCGGGTTAGCGGGAGAGACCCAGTACTTC.

The rearrangement links TRBV5-1 to TRBJ2-5; D is perhaps TRBD2 (5 bases). Germline V gene data show CDR1 as SGHRS and CDR2 as YFSETQ. This CDR3 is 15 amino acids long. Trimming took 0 bases from V and 7 from J, leaving 16 bases between them. The CDR3 nucleotides read TGCGCCAGCAGCTTGGACAGCGGTCTTAGAGGGACCCAGTACTTC. Its translation: CASSLDSGLRGTQYF.

V is TRBV28 and J is TRBJ1-3, with TRBD1 identical over 7 bases. Germline loops: CDR1 MDHEN, CDR2 SYDVKM. After removal of 5 bases from V and 3 bases from J, the junction contained 7 bases not matched to a gene. The CDR3 is made up of 15 amino acids. For the CDR3, the DNA is TGTGCCAGCAGTGCGACAGGGCCGGGTGGAAACACCATATATTTT. It translates to CASSATGPGGNTIYF.

The chain links TRBV28 to TRBJ1-2; D is possibly TRBD1 (5 bases). V lost 1 base to trimming and J lost 7 bases, with 13 bases between them. The CDR3 covers 14 residues. Germline V gives CDR1 MDHEN, CDR2 SYDVKM. CDR3 region: CASSLYPGQGGYTF. The CDR3 DNA follows: TGTGCCAGCAGTTTATACCCAGGGCAGGGTGGCTACACCTTC.

CDR3 in DNA: TGTGCCAGCTCACCGAGACTAGCGGGATACAATGAGCAGTTCTTC. Its translation is CASSPRLAGYNEQFF. This chain connects TRBV18 to TRBJ2-1, with TRBD2 matching 11 bases. The V segment lost 3 bases and the J segment 4 bases; nucleotides outside the gene matches: 2. Per germline, CDR1 KGHSH and CDR2 LQKENI. The CDR3 consists of 15 residues.

The CDR3 region has the DNA TGTGCCAGCAGCCTAAACACAGGGAACACTGAAGCTTTCTTT. Residues: CASSLNTGNTEAFF. The V call is TRBV16, the J call TRBJ1-1; possibly TRBD1 for D (5 bases). Trimming took 4 bases from V and 1 from J, leaving 10 bases between them. This CDR3 has 14 residues. CDR1 is KGHSY and CDR2 is FQNENV in the germline V gene.

DNA for the CDR3: TGTGCCATCCGAGAGGGGGCGGGCGCCCTCTCTGGAAACACCATATATTTT. Its protein product is CAIREGAGALSGNTIYF. The chain joins TRBV10-3 to TRBJ1-3; 7 bases fit TRBD1. Trimming took 8 bases from V and 0 from J; bases not matched to a gene: 13. There are 17 residues in the CDR3. Germline V CDR1 and CDR2: ENHRY, SYGVKD.